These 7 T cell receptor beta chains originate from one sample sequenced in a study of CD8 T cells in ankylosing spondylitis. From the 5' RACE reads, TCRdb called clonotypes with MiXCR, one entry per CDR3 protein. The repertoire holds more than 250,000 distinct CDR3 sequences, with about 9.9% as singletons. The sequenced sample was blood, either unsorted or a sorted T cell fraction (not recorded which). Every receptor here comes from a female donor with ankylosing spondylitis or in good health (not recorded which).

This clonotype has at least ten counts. The CDR3 nucleotides read TGCAGTGCTAGAGATCACGGCACCGGGGAGCTGTTTTTT. It translates to CSARDHGTGELFF. The chain employs TRBV20-1 and TRBJ2-2; no definite D call. The germline CDR1 and CDR2 sequences are DFQATT and SNEGSKA (reference sequence). Trimming cost V 0 bases and J 4 bases, with 6 bases left between them. CDR3 length: 13 residues.

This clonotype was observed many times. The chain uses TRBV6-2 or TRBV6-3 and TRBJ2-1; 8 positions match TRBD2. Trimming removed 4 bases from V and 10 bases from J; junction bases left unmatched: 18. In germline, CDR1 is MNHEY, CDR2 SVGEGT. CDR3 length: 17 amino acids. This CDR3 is CASSSPIASGSHGEQFF. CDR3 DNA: TGTGCCAGCAGTTCCCCGATCGCTAGCGGGTCCCACGGCGAGCAGTTCTTC.

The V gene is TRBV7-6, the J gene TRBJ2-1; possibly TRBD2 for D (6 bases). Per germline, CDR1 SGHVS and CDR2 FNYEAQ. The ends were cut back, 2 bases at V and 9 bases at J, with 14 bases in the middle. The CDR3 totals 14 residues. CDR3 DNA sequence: TGTGCCAGCAGCTTAAGTTTCCTCGGGGGTGAGCAGTTCTTC. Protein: CASSLSFLGGEQFF.

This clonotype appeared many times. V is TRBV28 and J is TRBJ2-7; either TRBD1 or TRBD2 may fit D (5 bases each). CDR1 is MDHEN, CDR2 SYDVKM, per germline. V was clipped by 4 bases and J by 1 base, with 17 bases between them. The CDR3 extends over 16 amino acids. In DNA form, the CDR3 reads TGTGCCAGCAGTTCCCCGTGGGACGGATCATCCTACGAGCAGTACTTC. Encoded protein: CASSSPWDGSSYEQYF.

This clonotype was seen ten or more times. The chain's CDR3 is CASSNHGTGSNEQFF. Written as DNA, the CDR3 is TGTGCCAGCAGCAACCACGGGACAGGTTCCAATGAGCAGTTCTTC. The chain carries TRBV28 and TRBJ2-1; 8 positions agree with TRBD1. V was pared by 6 bases and J by 6 bases, with 10 bases of the junction left unmatched. The CDR3 covers 15 residues. Germline assignment: CDR1 MDHEN and CDR2 SYDVKM.

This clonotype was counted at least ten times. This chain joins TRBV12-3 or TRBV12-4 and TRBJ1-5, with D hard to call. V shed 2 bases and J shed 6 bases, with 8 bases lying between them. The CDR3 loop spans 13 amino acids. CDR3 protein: CASSLSGFQPQHF. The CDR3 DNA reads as TGTGCCAGCAGTTTATCGGGGTTTCAGCCCCAGCATTTT.

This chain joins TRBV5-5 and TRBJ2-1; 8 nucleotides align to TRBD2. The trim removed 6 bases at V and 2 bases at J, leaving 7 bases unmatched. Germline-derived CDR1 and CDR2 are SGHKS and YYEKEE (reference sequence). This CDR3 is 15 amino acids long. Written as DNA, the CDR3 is TGTGCCAGCACCCGACTAGCGTCGACCTACAATGAGCAGTTCTTC. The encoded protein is CASTRLASTYNEQFF.